Listed below are T cell receptor beta chains from one sample, sequenced in a study of shared clonotypes between healthy human individuals. The data were produced by immunoSEQ multiplex PCR, yet TCRdb's version contains in-frame clones alone and is incomplete. The sample lists fewer than 600,000 clones, more than 65% occurring once. Sequencing used PBMCs. The receptors come from a woman aged 35 to 49 in good health. Some clones in this sample may be carry-over from other donors' samples. CDR3s include the opening cysteine and the closing phenylalanine or tryptophan. The D gene is left open where the match is weak. Clone size is shown for a subset of rows, as once, few, many or a class of expanded clone.

j_call: TRBJ2-3
clone_size: -
d_call: -
v_call: TRBV9
cdr3_nt: TGTGCCAGCAGCCCCAGACTAGATACGCAGTATTTT
cdr3_aa: CASSPRLDTQYF

j_call: TRBJ1-1
clone_size: -
d_call: TRBD1
v_call: TRBV28
cdr3_nt: TGTGCCAGCAGTTCTGCTACAGGGGCTGAAGCTTTCTTT
cdr3_aa: CASSSATGAEAFF

j_call: TRBJ2-7
clone_size: few
d_call: TRBD1
v_call: TRBV4-1
cdr3_nt: TGCGCCAGCAGCCAGGAATGGGACAGTTGGCGGGAGCAGTACTTC
cdr3_aa: CASSQEWDSWREQYF

j_call: TRBJ2-7
clone_size: -
d_call: TRBD2
v_call: TRBV5-6
cdr3_nt: TGTGCCAGCAGCAGCGGGGCCTACGAGCAGTACTTC
cdr3_aa: CASSSGAYEQYF

j_call: TRBJ2-1
clone_size: many
d_call: -
v_call: TRBV7-9
cdr3_nt: TGTGCCAGCAGCCCCTTAGCGGTTAACAATGAGCAGTTCTTC
cdr3_aa: CASSPLAVNNEQFF

j_call: TRBJ2-5
clone_size: -
d_call: TRBD2
v_call: TRBV7-3
cdr3_nt: TGTGCCAGCAGCTTCACTAGCGGGGAGGCCCAGTACTTC
cdr3_aa: CASSFTSGEAQYF

j_call: TRBJ2-3
clone_size: -
d_call: -
v_call: TRBV9
cdr3_nt: TGTGCCAGCAGCAGGGACGGGATTGAGTATTTT
cdr3_aa: CASSRDGIEYF

j_call: TRBJ2-7
clone_size: -
d_call: -
v_call: TRBV28
cdr3_nt: TGTGCCAGCAGTTTCACAACCTACGAGCAGTACTTC
cdr3_aa: CASSFTTYEQYF

j_call: TRBJ2-3
clone_size: once
d_call: -
v_call: TRBV6-5
cdr3_nt: TGTGCCAGCAGTTACCGGCCCGCCACAGATACGCAGTATTTT
cdr3_aa: CASSYRPATDTQYF

j_call: TRBJ1-5
clone_size: few
d_call: TRBD1
v_call: TRBV6-6
cdr3_nt: TGTGCCAGCAGCCCCAGCAGGGGGGATCAGCCCCAGCATTTT
cdr3_aa: CASSPSRGDQPQHF

j_call: TRBJ2-4
clone_size: -
d_call: TRBD2
v_call: TRBV2
cdr3_nt: TGTGCCAGCAGTGAAGGTCTAGCGGGGACCGGGAGGAACATTCAGTACTTC
cdr3_aa: CASSEGLAGTGRNIQYF

j_call: TRBJ1-1
clone_size: -
d_call: -
v_call: TRBV4-1
cdr3_nt: TGCGCCAGCAGCCAGTTTTCGGCGGGACTAAACACTGAAGCTTTCTTT
cdr3_aa: CASSQFSAGLNTEAFF

j_call: TRBJ1-2
clone_size: few
d_call: -
v_call: TRBV6-1
cdr3_nt: TGTGCCAGCAGTGACATATACTATGGCTACACCTTC
cdr3_aa: CASSDIYYGYTF

j_call: TRBJ2-7
clone_size: -
d_call: TRBD2
v_call: TRBV23-1
cdr3_nt: TGCGCCAGGGTGCCCAGGCGACCCTCTCGCGCTCATTTACTAGCGGGAGAAGTTCACGAGCAGTACTTC
cdr3_aa: CARVPRRPSRAHLLAGEVHEQYF

j_call: TRBJ2-7
clone_size: -
d_call: -
v_call: TRBV19
cdr3_nt: TGTGCCAGTAGTAAAGGGAAGCTGAACGAGCAGTACTTC
cdr3_aa: CASSKGKLNEQYF

j_call: TRBJ2-1
clone_size: -
d_call: -
v_call: TRBV5-1
cdr3_nt: TGCGCCAGCAGCTCCCAGGGGATGGGCAATGAGCAGTTCTTC
cdr3_aa: CASSSQGMGNEQFF

j_call: TRBJ2-3
clone_size: -
d_call: TRBD2
v_call: TRBV27
cdr3_nt: TGTGCCAGCAGTTTGAGGAGGACTAGCGGGAGTACGACAGATACGCAGTATTTT
cdr3_aa: CASSLRRTSGSTTDTQYF

j_call: TRBJ1-4
clone_size: -
d_call: TRBD1
v_call: TRBV7-9
cdr3_nt: TGTGCCAGCAGCCGGACAGGAAGAAATGAAAAACTGTTTTTT
cdr3_aa: CASSRTGRNEKLFF

j_call: TRBJ2-2
clone_size: -
d_call: -
v_call: TRBV9
cdr3_nt: TGTGCCAGCAGCGTATGGGAGGCGCTAAACACCGGGGAGCTGTTTTTT
cdr3_aa: CASSVWEALNTGELFF

j_call: TRBJ2-7
clone_size: -
d_call: TRBD2
v_call: TRBV14
cdr3_nt: TGTGCCAGCAGCCAAGCCGCCGAGCGGGAGTGGGGCGAGCAGTACTTC
cdr3_aa: CASSQAAEREWGEQYF

j_call: TRBJ2-1
clone_size: many
d_call: TRBD2
v_call: TRBV7-3
cdr3_nt: TGTGCCAGCAGTCCTAGCGGAGTGAACAATGAGCAGTTCTTC
cdr3_aa: CASSPSGVNNEQFF

j_call: TRBJ1-5
clone_size: few
d_call: TRBD1
v_call: TRBV5-1
cdr3_nt: TGCGCCAGCAGCTTGGAGGGACAGAGCAATCAGCCCCAGCATTTT
cdr3_aa: CASSLEGQSNQPQHF

j_call: TRBJ2-7
clone_size: -
d_call: TRBD1
v_call: TRBV4-3
cdr3_nt: TGCGCCAGCAGCCAGACCGGGACAGGGACTTACGAGCAGTACTTC
cdr3_aa: CASSQTGTGTYEQYF

j_call: TRBJ1-1
clone_size: -
d_call: -
v_call: TRBV19
cdr3_nt: TGTGCCAGTAGTATCCAGGGCAAGGGGAACACTGAAGCTTTCTTT
cdr3_aa: CASSIQGKGNTEAFF

j_call: TRBJ1-1
clone_size: -
d_call: -
v_call: TRBV6-1
cdr3_nt: TGTGCCAGCAGCGAAGGAGTCATGAACACTGAAGCTTTCTTT
cdr3_aa: CASSEGVMNTEAFF

j_call: TRBJ2-7
clone_size: -
d_call: TRBD2
v_call: TRBV9
cdr3_nt: TGTGCCAGCAGCGAAGGGACTAGCGGTGACGCCTACGAGCAGTACTTC
cdr3_aa: CASSEGTSGDAYEQYF

j_call: TRBJ2-7
clone_size: -
d_call: -
v_call: TRBV28
cdr3_nt: TGTGCCAGCAGTTTGAAGCTACCGCCCGAGCAGTACTTC
cdr3_aa: CASSLKLPPEQYF

j_call: TRBJ2-2
clone_size: -
d_call: -
v_call: TRBV2
cdr3_nt: TGTGCCAGCAGTGAAGGGAGGGGGACCGGGGAGCTGTTTTTT
cdr3_aa: CASSEGRGTGELFF

j_call: TRBJ1-2
clone_size: -
d_call: TRBD1
v_call: TRBV7-2
cdr3_nt: TGTGCCAGCAGCTTAGCCGGGGGGACAGGGGGCGCTGGCTACACCTTC
cdr3_aa: CASSLAGGTGGAGYTF

j_call: TRBJ2-1
clone_size: few
d_call: -
v_call: TRBV10-3
cdr3_nt: TGTGCCATCGCAAGCGGTCTCTCCTACAATGAGCAGTTCTTC
cdr3_aa: CAIASGLSYNEQFF